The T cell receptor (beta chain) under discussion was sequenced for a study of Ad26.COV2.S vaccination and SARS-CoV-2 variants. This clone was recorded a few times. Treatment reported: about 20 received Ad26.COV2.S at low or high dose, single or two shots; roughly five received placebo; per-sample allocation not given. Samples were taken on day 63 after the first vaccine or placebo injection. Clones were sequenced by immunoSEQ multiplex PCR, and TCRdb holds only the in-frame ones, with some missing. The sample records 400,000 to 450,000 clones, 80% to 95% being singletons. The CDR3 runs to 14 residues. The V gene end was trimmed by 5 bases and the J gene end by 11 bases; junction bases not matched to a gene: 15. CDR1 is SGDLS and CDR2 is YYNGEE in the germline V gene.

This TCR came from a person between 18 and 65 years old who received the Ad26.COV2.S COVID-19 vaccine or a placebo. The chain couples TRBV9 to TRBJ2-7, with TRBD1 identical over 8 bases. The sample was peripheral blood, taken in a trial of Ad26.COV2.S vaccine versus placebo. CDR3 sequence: CASRVRQGPPIEYF. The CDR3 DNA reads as TGTGCCAGCAGGGTAAGACAGGGGCCACCAATAGAGTACTTC.